The T cell receptor beta chain under discussion was sequenced for a study of cytomegalovirus exposure and HLA in healthy donors. Study-wide points: TCR beta chains numbering under 200 were designated cytomegalovirus-associated.

V was clipped by 4 bases and J by 1 base; unmatched bases: 9. CDR3 length: 16 amino acids. Germline V gene lookup returns CDR1 MNHEY and CDR2 SMNVEV (reference sequence). Vbeta (60) and Jbeta (13) primers were used in the PCR. Profiling relied on immunoSEQ multiplex PCR, and the TCRdb table lists in-frame clones only, not all of them. The sample lists about 160,000 clones, about 80% occurring once. A note on this clone: Its specificity is not known.

This receptor was taken from a woman aged 50 to 60 in good health and CMV-seropositive. The rearrangement links TRBV27 to TRBJ1-1; 7 nucleotides align to TRBD1. Sequenced input: PBMCs. Here the CDR3 DNA reads TGTGCCAGCAGTTCTCGAGGGACAGCTCAGAACACTGAAGCTTTCTTT. Translating gives CASSSRGTAQNTEAFF.